Listed here is a single T cell receptor delta chain. TCRdb shows a much larger clone's protein in place of this DNA's translation, and the two differ at residue 3, likely through a read error; the protein shown is translated from the DNA. These data are taken from a study of gamma-delta chains in newborns, infants, children. TCRdb re-identified clones in the reads via CATT. The sample contains a few thousand delta-chain clones, under 1.5% of which appear only once. The receptor comes from a child who was a newborn, infant or young child, either healthy, febrile or measles-vaccinated (not recorded which). Sequences were obtained from blood.

The CDR3 region is CARDILGDKTTDKLIF. The DNA of the CDR3 is TGTGCCCGTGACATACTGGGGGATAAAACCACCGATAAACTCATCTTT. The chain links TRDV2 to TRDJ1; 11 bases line up with TRDD3. In germline, CDR1 is GEAIGNYY, CDR2 EKD. CDR3 length: 16 residues.